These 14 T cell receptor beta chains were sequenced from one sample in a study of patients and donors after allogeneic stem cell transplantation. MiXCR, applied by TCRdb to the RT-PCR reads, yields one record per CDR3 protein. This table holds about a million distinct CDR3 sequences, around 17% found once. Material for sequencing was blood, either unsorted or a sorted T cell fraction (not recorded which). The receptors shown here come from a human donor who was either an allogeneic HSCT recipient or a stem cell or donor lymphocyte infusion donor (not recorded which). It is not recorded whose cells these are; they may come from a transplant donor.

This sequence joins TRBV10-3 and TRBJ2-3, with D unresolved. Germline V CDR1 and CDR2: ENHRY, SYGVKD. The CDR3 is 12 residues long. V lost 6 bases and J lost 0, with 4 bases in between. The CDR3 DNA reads TGTGCCATCAGCCTAAGCACAGATACGCAGTATTTT. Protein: CAISLSTDTQYF.

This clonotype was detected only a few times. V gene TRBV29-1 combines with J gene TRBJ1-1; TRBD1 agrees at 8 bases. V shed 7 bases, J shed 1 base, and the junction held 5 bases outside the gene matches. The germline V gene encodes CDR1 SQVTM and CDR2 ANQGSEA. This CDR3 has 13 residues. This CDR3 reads CSGKGQANTEAFF. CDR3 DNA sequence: TGCAGCGGAAAGGGACAGGCGAACACTGAAGCTTTCTTT. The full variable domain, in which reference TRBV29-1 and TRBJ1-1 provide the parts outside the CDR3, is SAVISQKPSRDICQRGTSLTIQCQVDSQVTMMFWYRQQPGQSLTLIATANQGSEATYESGFVIDKFPISRPNLTFSTLTVSNMSPEDSSIYLCSGKGQANTEAFFGQGTRLTVV.

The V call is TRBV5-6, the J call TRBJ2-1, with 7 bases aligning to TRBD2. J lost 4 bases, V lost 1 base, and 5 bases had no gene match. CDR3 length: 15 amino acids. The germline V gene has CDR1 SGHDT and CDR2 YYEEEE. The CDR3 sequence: CASSLWRGRYNEQFF. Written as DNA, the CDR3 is TGTGCCAGCAGCTTGTGGCGGGGGAGGTACAATGAGCAGTTCTTC.

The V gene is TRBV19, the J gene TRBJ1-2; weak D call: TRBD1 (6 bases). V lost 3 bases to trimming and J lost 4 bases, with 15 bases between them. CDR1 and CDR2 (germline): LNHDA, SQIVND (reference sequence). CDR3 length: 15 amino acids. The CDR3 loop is CASSIRKGVGYGYTF. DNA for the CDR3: TGTGCCAGTAGTATTAGGAAGGGGGTAGGCTATGGCTACACCTTC. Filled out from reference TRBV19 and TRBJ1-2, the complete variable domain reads DGGITQSPKYLFRKEGQNVTLSCEQNLNHDAMYWYRQDPGQGLRLIYYSQIVNDFQKGDIAEGYSVSREKKESFPLTVTSAQKNPTAFYLCASSIRKGVGYGYTFGSGTRLTVV.

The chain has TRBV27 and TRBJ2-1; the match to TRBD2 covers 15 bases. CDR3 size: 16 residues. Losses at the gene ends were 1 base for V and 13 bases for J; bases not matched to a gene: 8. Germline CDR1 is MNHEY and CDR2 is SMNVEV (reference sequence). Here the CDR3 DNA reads TGTGCCAGCAGTTTATTAGGTTCGGGACTAGCGGGAGGTCAGTTCTTC. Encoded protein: CASSLLGSGLAGGQFF.

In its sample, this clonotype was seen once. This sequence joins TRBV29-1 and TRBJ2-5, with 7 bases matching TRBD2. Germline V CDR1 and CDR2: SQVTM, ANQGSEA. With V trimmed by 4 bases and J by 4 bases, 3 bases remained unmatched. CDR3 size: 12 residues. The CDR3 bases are TGCAGCGTTGGGGGGGGTCTAGAGACCCAGTACTTC. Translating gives CSVGGGLETQYF.

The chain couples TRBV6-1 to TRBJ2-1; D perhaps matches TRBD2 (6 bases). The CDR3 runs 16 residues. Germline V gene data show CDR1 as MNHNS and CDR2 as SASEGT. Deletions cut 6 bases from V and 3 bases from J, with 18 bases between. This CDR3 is CASSGEVARNYNEQFF. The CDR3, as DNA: TGTGCCAGCAGCGGGGAGGTGGCTAGAAACTACAATGAGCAGTTCTTC.

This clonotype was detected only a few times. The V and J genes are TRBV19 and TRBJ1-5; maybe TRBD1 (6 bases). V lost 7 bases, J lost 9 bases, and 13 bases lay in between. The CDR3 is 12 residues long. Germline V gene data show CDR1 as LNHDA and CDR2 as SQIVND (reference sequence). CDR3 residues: CASNDRSWPQHF. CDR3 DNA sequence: TGTGCCAGTAACGACAGGTCATGGCCCCAGCATTTT.

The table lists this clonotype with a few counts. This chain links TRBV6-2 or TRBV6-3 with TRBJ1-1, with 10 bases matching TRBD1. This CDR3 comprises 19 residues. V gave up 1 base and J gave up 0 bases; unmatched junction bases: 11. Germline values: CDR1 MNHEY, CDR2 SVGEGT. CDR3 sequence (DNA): TGTGCCAGCAGTTACTATGGACAGGGGGTGCGCCGGATGAACACTGAAGCTTTCTTT. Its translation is CASSYYGQGVRRMNTEAFF.

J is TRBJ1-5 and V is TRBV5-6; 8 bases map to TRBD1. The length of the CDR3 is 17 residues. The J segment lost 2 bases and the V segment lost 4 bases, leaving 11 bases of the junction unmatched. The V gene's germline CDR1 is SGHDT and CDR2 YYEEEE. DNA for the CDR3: TGTGCCAGCAGCCACGGACAGGGAGGGCCCGGCAATCAGCCCCAGCATTTT. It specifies CASSHGQGGPGNQPQHF.

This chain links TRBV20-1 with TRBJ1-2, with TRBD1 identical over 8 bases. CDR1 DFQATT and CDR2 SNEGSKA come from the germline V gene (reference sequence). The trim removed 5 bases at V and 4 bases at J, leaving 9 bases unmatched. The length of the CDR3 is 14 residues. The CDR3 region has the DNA TGCAGTGCTTCTCTAAGAACAGGGGGCTATGGCTACACCTTC. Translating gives CSASLRTGGYGYTF.

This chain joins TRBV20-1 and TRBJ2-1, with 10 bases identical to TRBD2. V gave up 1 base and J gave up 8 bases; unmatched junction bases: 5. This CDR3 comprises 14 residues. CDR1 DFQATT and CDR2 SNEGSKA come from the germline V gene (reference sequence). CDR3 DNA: TGCAGTGCTAGAGCGACTAGCGGGTTCTATGAGCAGTTCTTC. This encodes CSARATSGFYEQFF.

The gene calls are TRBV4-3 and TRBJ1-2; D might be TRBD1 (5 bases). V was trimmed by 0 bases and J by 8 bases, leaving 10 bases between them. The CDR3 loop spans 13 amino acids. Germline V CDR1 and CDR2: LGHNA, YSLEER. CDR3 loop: CASSQEIRDGYTF. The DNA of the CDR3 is TGCGCCAGCAGCCAAGAAATACGGGACGGCTACACCTTC.

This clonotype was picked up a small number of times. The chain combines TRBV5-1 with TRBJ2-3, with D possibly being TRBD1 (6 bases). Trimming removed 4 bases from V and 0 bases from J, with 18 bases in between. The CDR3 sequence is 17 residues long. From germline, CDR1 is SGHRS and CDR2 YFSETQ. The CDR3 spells CASSPPLTGTSTDTQYF. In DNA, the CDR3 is TGCGCCAGCAGCCCTCCTCTGACAGGAACGAGCACAGATACGCAGTATTTT.